Each of the 12 T cell receptor beta chains below was sequenced from the same sample in a study of shared clonotypes between healthy human individuals. TCRdb's copy holds only in-frame clones and misses some; the assay was immunoSEQ multiplex PCR. Among 2 million to 2.5 million clones, over 85% were seen once, and the ten largest hold about 0.13%. Specimen: naive CD4+ T cells sorted from blood. Specified subset: CD45RA+ positively selected. These receptors all stem from a man younger than 35 in good health.

A single count supports this clone. The chain recombines TRBV27 with TRBJ2-7; possibly TRBD2 for D (6 bases). The germline V and J ends were trimmed by 7 bases and 7 bases, with 8 bases remaining between them. Germline V CDR1 and CDR2: MNHEY, SMNVEV (reference sequence). There are 10 residues in the CDR3. CDR3: CASNREEQYF. CDR3 coding DNA: TGTGCCAGCAACCGGGAGGAGCAGTACTTC.

This sequence joins TRBV30 and TRBJ1-1; 9 nucleotides line up with TRBD1. Germline lookup yields CDR1 GTSNPN and CDR2 SVGIG (reference sequence). The junction had 10 bases not matched to a gene; V was cut back by 0 bases and J by 2 bases. This CDR3 is 17 amino acids long. The CDR3 sequence is CAWSVNRGLGPNTEAFF. In DNA form, the CDR3 reads TGTGCCTGGAGTGTAAACAGGGGGCTGGGGCCCAACACTGAAGCTTTCTTT.

The CDR3 reads CASCGGRTSNQPQHF. Here the CDR3 DNA reads TGTGCCAGCTGTGGTGGACGAACTAGCAATCAGCCCCAGCATTTT. The chain is built from TRBV18 and TRBJ1-5; no clear D. The germline V gene encodes CDR1 KGHSH and CDR2 LQKENI. This CDR3 spans 15 amino acids. Trimming cost V 7 bases and J 0 bases, with 13 bases left between them.

V gene TRBV6-5 combines with J gene TRBJ2-7; TRBD1 agrees at 8 bases. The trim removed 7 bases at V and 5 bases at J, leaving 4 bases unmatched. Germline V gene lookup returns CDR1 MNHEY and CDR2 SVGAGI. The CDR3 is made up of 12 amino acids. In DNA form, the CDR3 reads TGTGCCAGCAAAAGGACAGGGAACGAGCAGTACTTC. This gives the protein CASKRTGNEQYF.

This rearrangement joins TRBV10-3 to TRBJ2-6; 8 positions match TRBD1. CDR1 and CDR2 from the germline V gene are ENHRY and SYGVKD. Trimming at V came to 10 bases and at J to 1 base, leaving 15 bases not matched to a gene. The CDR3 totals 18 residues. As DNA, the CDR3 is TGTGCCACCTATGAACTAGGACAGGGCCGGTCTGGGGCCAACGTCCTGACTTTC. Translating it yields CATYELGQGRSGANVLTF.

This chain joins TRBV27 and TRBJ2-7; either TRBD1 or TRBD2 may fit D (5 bases each). The germline V gene has CDR1 MNHEY and CDR2 SMNVEV (reference sequence). The V end lost 0 bases, the J end lost 1 base, and 13 bases lay between the germline ends. CDR3 length equals 16 residues. The CDR3 DNA sequence: TGTGCCAGCAGTTTATCAATTGGGGGACCTTCCTACGAGCAGTACTTC. Its translation: CASSLSIGGPSYEQYF.

The chain is built from TRBV5-1 and TRBJ2-7; 14 nucleotides line up with TRBD2. The germline V gene encodes CDR1 SGHRS and CDR2 YFSETQ. The ends lost 3 bases at V and 4 bases at J; junction bases unmatched: 6. The CDR3 has 16 residues. The CDR3 spells CASSSGLAGDRYEQYF. The CDR3 nucleotides read TGCGCCAGCAGCTCGGGACTAGCGGGAGATCGGTACGAGCAGTACTTC.

The chain employs TRBV10-3 and TRBJ1-2, with TRBD1 matching over 7 bases. The CDR3 length is 15 residues. Germline-derived CDR1 and CDR2 are ENHRY and SYGVKD. V lost 5 bases to trimming and J lost 8 bases; unmatched junction nucleotides: 14. Here the CDR3 DNA reads TGTGCCATCAGTTTACAGGGGACCGAGGTAGGCGGCTACACCTTC. It yields the protein CAISLQGTEVGGYTF.

J is TRBJ1-2 and V is TRBV18; 7 bases are a match to TRBD1. Per germline, CDR1 KGHSH and CDR2 LQKENI. The V segment lost 2 bases and the J segment 6 bases; nucleotides outside the gene matches: 9. The CDR3 length is 15 residues. CDR3 bases: TGTGCCAGCTCACCAAGCGGGACAGTACTCAATGGCTACACCTTC. Translating gives CASSPSGTVLNGYTF.

V usage is TRBV23-1 and J usage is TRBJ1-6; 7 bases are a match to TRBD1. TRBV23-1 falls under the ORF class, with uncertain function. There are 15 residues in the CDR3. J gave up 14 bases and V 4 bases, and 14 bases lay outside the gene matches. CDR3 nucleotides: TGCGCCAGCAGTCTTCACCCGGACAGGACTATCACCCTCCACTTT. Translation: CASSLHPDRTITLHF.

This chain uses TRBV5-1 with TRBJ2-2, with 8 bases lining up with TRBD2. Germline V gene sequence: CDR1 SGHRS, CDR2 YFSETQ. The CDR3 is 15 amino acids. V lost 4 bases and J lost 6; bases outside the gene matches: 8. The CDR3 nucleotides are TGCGCCAGCAGCCCGTCCAGCGGGAGCCCCGGGGAGCTGTTTTTT. This encodes CASSPSSGSPGELFF.

The genes are TRBV18 and TRBJ2-2, with D tentatively TRBD2 (5 bases). Germline CDR1 KGHSH, CDR2 LQKENI. The CDR3 contains 16 residues. The ends were cut back, 3 bases at V and 7 bases at J, with 18 bases in the middle. The CDR3 DNA is TGTGCCAGCTCACCCCGGCGCGGGTCCGGAGGCGGGGAGCTGTTTTTT. It codes for CASSPRRGSGGGELFF.